One and the same sample provided the 21 T cell receptor beta chains below, sequenced in a study of blood T cell repertoires in COVID-19. TCRdb's copy holds only in-frame clones and misses some; the assay was immunoSEQ multiplex PCR. The table records some 160,000 clones, approximately 91% of them present only once. The sequencing input was peripheral blood. The receptors shown here come from a man in his late teens or twenties with acute or convalescent COVID-19.

This clone has a single count. The chain uses TRBV18 and TRBJ2-2; a possible D gene is TRBD2 (6 bases). The germline CDR1 and CDR2 sequences are KGHSH and LQKENI. The CDR3 consists of 16 residues. V shed 3 bases and J shed 2 bases, with 13 bases lying between them. The CDR3 is CASSPAGTLNTGELFF. The CDR3 DNA reads as TGTGCCAGCTCACCGGCCGGGACTTTAAACACCGGGGAGCTGTTTTTT.

This rearrangement joins TRBV11-3 to TRBJ2-1; D unresolved. The V end was cut by 0 bases, the J end by 7 bases, with 10 bases between. This CDR3 comprises 14 residues. The V gene's germline CDR1 is SGHNT and CDR2 YENEEA. Written as DNA, the CDR3 is TGTGCCAGCAGCTTAGATCCTTTACAGAATGAGCAGTTCTTC. Amino acids: CASSLDPLQNEQFF.

The rearrangement uses TRBV28 and TRBJ1-1, with D perhaps TRBD1 (5 bases). Germline loops: CDR1 MDHEN, CDR2 SYDVKM. This CDR3 spans 15 amino acids. Between the trimmed V and J ends, which lost 6 bases and 0 bases, there was a span of 14 bases. CDR3 residues: CASSLRQLMNTEAFF. The CDR3 coding sequence is TGTGCCAGCAGCTTAAGACAGCTTATGAACACTGAAGCTTTCTTT.

The V gene is TRBV24-1, the J gene TRBJ2-2, with 11 bases matching TRBD1. Germline assignment: CDR1 KGHDR and CDR2 SFDVKD. Trimming removed 5 bases from V and 5 bases from J; junction bases left unmatched: 9. The CDR3 runs to 17 residues. CDR3 coding DNA: TGTGCCACCAGTGGAGGACAGGGGGCGACCTTGACCGGGGAGCTGTTTTTT. Its protein product is CATSGGQGATLTGELFF.

This chain joins TRBV7-9 and TRBJ2-3, with D perhaps matching TRBD2 (6 bases). CDR3 length: 18 amino acids. The germline V and J ends were trimmed by 3 bases and 0 bases, with 19 bases remaining between them. CDR1 is SEHNR, CDR2 FQNEAQ, per germline (reference sequence). The CDR3, as DNA: TGTGCCAGCAGCTTCGGTTCAGCGGTAGGGACTAGCACAGATACGCAGTATTTT. Residues: CASSFGSAVGTSTDTQYF.

The chain links TRBV5-1 to TRBJ1-1; D is unresolved. V dropped 0 bases and J dropped 0 bases, with 9 bases sitting between them. The CDR3 loop spans 15 amino acids. Germline V gene data show CDR1 as SGHRS and CDR2 as YFSETQ. The chain's CDR3 is CASSLVLAVNTEAFF. The CDR3 nucleotides are TGCGCCAGCAGCTTGGTATTGGCAGTGAACACTGAAGCTTTCTTT.

The CDR3 loop reads CASSQSRWTGDYSNQPQHF. The DNA for the CDR3 is TGCGCCAGCAGTCAATCGAGGTGGACAGGAGATTATAGCAATCAGCCCCAGCATTTT. The genes are TRBV23-1 and TRBJ1-5, with 7 positions matching TRBD1. TRBV23-1 is noted as an ORF with a role that remains uncertain. With 0 bases clipped from V and 0 bases from J, the junction kept 11 bases outside the gene matches. CDR3 length: 19 residues.

The chain has TRBV27 and TRBJ2-7; tentatively, D is TRBD2 (6 bases). Trimming pared 3 bases from V and 1 base from J, leaving 16 bases between. The CDR3 is 16 residues long. Germline CDR1 is MNHEY and CDR2 is SMNVEV (reference sequence). CDR3: CASSLGRGTSSYEQYF. The CDR3 DNA follows: TGTGCCAGCAGTTTGGGGCGGGGAACTTCATCCTACGAGCAGTACTTC.

The J gene is TRBJ2-5, the V gene TRBV30, with D possibly TRBD2 on 6 matching bases. The CDR3 extends over 13 amino acids. V lost 1 base, J lost 5 bases, and 11 bases lay in between. Germline V gene lookup returns CDR1 GTSNPN and CDR2 SVGIG (reference sequence). CDR3 DNA sequence: TGTGCCTGGAGTGAAGGAGGGGCGGAGACCCAGTACTTC. This translates into CAWSEGGAETQYF.

The chain is built from TRBV5-1 and TRBJ1-2, with TRBD1 identical over 8 bases. The CDR3 totals 13 residues. Germline V gives CDR1 SGHRS, CDR2 YFSETQ. The V and J ends lost 6 bases and 6 bases, in that order; junction bases with no gene match: 7. CDR3 loop: CASTFDRGNGYTF. CDR3 bases: TGCGCCAGCACCTTTGACAGGGGTAATGGCTACACCTTC.

The gene calls are TRBV28 and TRBJ1-5; perhaps TRBD1 as D (6 bases). In germline, CDR1 is MDHEN, CDR2 SYDVKM. The CDR3 spans 17 residues. Trimming left V 3 bases short and J 4 bases short, with 19 bases between. In DNA, the CDR3 is TGTGCCAGCAGTTTGGGGATGGGGGGGCTCGGGAATCAGCCCCAGCATTTT. Amino acids: CASSLGMGGLGNQPQHF. Filled out from reference TRBV28 and TRBJ1-5, the complete variable domain reads DVKVTQSSRYLVKRTGEKVFLECVQDMDHENMFWYRQDPGLGLRLIYFSYDVKMKEKGDIPEGYSVSREKKERFSLILESASTNQTSMYLCASSLGMGGLGNQPQHFGDGTRLSIL.

The chain joins TRBV5-1 to TRBJ1-1, with 7 bases fitting TRBD1. J was trimmed by 4 bases and V by 4 bases; bases with no gene match: 7. Germline CDR1 reads SGHRS; CDR2 reads YFSETQ. CDR3 size: 14 residues. The CDR3 nucleotides are TGCGCCAGCAGCCGAGACAGGGTGGGCACTGAAGCTTTCTTT. Protein: CASSRDRVGTEAFF.

The V gene is TRBV25-1, the J gene TRBJ1-1; tentatively, D is TRBD1 (6 bases). This CDR3 contains 10 residues. V was clipped by 11 bases and J by 5 bases, with 9 bases between them. Germline CDR1 is MGHDK and CDR2 is SYGVNS. The chain's CDR3 is CASGETEAFF. CDR3 DNA: TGTGCCTCAGGGGAGACTGAAGCTTTCTTT. Full variable domain (outside the CDR3, taken from reference TRBV25-1 and TRBJ1-1): EADIYQTPRYLVIGTGKKITLECSQTMGHDKMYWYQQDPGMELHLIHYSYGVNSTEKGDLSSESTVSRIRTEHFPLTLESARPSHTSQYLCASGETEAFFGQGTRLTVV.

V usage is TRBV9 and J usage is TRBJ1-3; 7 bases are a match to TRBD1. The CDR3 extends over 16 amino acids. Unmatched junction bases numbered 5, after V lost 2 bases and J lost 0 bases. CDR1 SGDLS and CDR2 YYNGEE come from the germline V gene. The CDR3 reads CASSVLGTDSGNTIYF. CDR3 sequence (DNA): TGTGCCAGCAGCGTTTTGGGGACAGACTCTGGAAACACCATATATTTT.

This clone came up once. This rearrangement joins TRBV7-9 to TRBJ1-5, with TRBD1 identical over 8 bases. The V gene's germline CDR1 is SEHNR and CDR2 FQNEAQ (reference sequence). This CDR3 spans 15 amino acids. V gave up 4 bases and J gave up 3 bases; unmatched junction bases: 5. This CDR3 is CASSSDRVNNQPQHF. For the CDR3, the DNA is TGTGCCAGCAGCTCGGACAGGGTGAACAATCAGCCCCAGCATTTT.

The chain employs TRBV3-1 (or the pseudogene TRBV3-2) and TRBJ1-3; D unresolved. Germline V gives CDR1 LGHDT, CDR2 YNNKEL (reference sequence). V was cut by 4 bases and J by 0 bases, with 10 bases left in between. This CDR3 is 15 amino acids long. The CDR3 loop is CASSLFEDSGNTIYF. CDR3 coding DNA: TGTGCCAGCAGCCTCTTCGAGGACTCTGGAAACACCATATATTTT.

The chain combines TRBV2 with TRBJ1-5, with 9 nucleotides matching TRBD1. Unmatched junction bases numbered 3, after V lost 4 bases and J lost 2 bases. Germline-derived CDR1 and CDR2 are SNHLY and FYNNEI. There are 15 residues in the CDR3. The CDR3, as DNA: TGTGCCAGCAGTGCCCGGACAGGGGGCAATCAGCCCCAGCATTTT. As protein: CASSARTGGNQPQHF.

The rearrangement links TRBV4-1 to TRBJ1-6, with TRBD1 matching over 8 bases. The CDR3 has 15 residues. V was pared by 3 bases and J by 8 bases, with 6 bases of the junction left unmatched. Germline loops: CDR1 MGHRA, CDR2 YSYEKL. CDR3 nucleotides: TGCGCCAGCAGCCACCCGGACAGGGAATATTCACCCCTCCACTTT. As protein: CASSHPDREYSPLHF.

The chain uses TRBV19 and TRBJ2-3; 8 nucleotides match TRBD1. V lost 8 bases to trimming and J lost 5 bases; unmatched junction nucleotides: 6. CDR1 is LNHDA, CDR2 SQIVND, per germline (reference sequence). The CDR3 loop spans 13 amino acids. In DNA form, the CDR3 reads TGTGCCAGTCGCAGACAGGGGCAAGATACGCAGTATTTT. Protein sequence: CASRRQGQDTQYF.

The chain couples TRBV2 to TRBJ1-6; D ambiguous. This CDR3 comprises 15 residues. In germline, CDR1 is SNHLY, CDR2 FYNNEI. V was shortened by 2 bases and J by 6 bases, with 11 bases between the two germline ends. CDR3 in amino acids: CASSERRSSNSPLHF. CDR3 bases: TGTGCCAGCAGTGAAAGGAGATCCAGTAATTCACCCCTCCACTTT.

The chain links TRBV9 to TRBJ1-3; D uncertain. The germline gives CDR1 SGDLS, CDR2 YYNGEE. CDR3 size: 16 residues. V lost 3 bases, J lost 0 bases, and 13 bases lay in between. CDR3 DNA: TGTGCCAGCAGCGAAGCCCCAGGAATCTCTGGAAACACCATATATTTT. Translated: CASSEAPGISGNTIYF.